What follows are 30 T cell receptor beta chains derived from one specimen sequenced in a study of metastatic and nonmetastatic thyroid tumors. Thyroid surgery was performed in patients who had received no treatment beforehand. TCRdb called clones again from the PCR reads with MiXCR. Among tens of thousands of clones listed, approximately 23% were seen once. The specimen sequenced was tumor tissue. The receptors originated from a female donor with papillary thyroid cancer or a benign thyroid nodule (not recorded which). Some clones in this sample may be carry-over from other donors' samples.

This chain uses TRBV11-3 with TRBJ2-7; no clear D. This CDR3 has 12 amino acids. Trimming shortened V by 3 bases and J by 2 bases, and 5 bases separated the two germline ends. Germline CDR1 and CDR2: SGHNT and YENEEA. The CDR3 spells CASSLATYEQYF. For the CDR3, the DNA is TGTGCCAGCAGCTTGGCTACCTACGAGCAGTACTTC.

This clone was picked up many times. In the same sample, other DNA sequences code for this CDR3. The chain couples TRBV12-3 or TRBV12-4 to TRBJ1-1, with 10 bases that match TRBD1. V shed 6 bases and J 4 bases; nucleotides not matched to a gene: 8. The CDR3 consists of 15 residues. CDR3 nucleotides: TGTGCCAGCAGGATGACAGGGGGCAAAATCACTGAAGCTTTCTTT. This translates into CASRMTGGKITEAFF.

This clone is deemed medium-sized. This chain uses TRBV30 with TRBJ2-7; possible D gene TRBD2, 5 bases. The germline V gene has CDR1 GTSNPN and CDR2 SVGIG (reference sequence). V was pared by 0 bases and J by 2 bases, with 26 bases between. This CDR3 spans 19 amino acids. This chain's CDR3 is CAWSVQTGPKVAPPYEQYF. DNA of the CDR3: TGTGCCTGGAGTGTACAAACCGGGCCGAAGGTAGCGCCGCCCTACGAGCAGTACTTC.

This clone was seen a handful of times. This rearrangement joins TRBV6-4 to TRBJ2-3, with 12 bases fitting TRBD1. Trimming took 5 bases from V and 5 from J; bases not matched to a gene: 5. The CDR3 has 15 amino acids. Germline assignment: CDR1 MRHNA and CDR2 SNTAGT. Here the CDR3 DNA reads TGTGCCAGCAGTTCGGGACAGGGGGCAGGAGATACGCAGTATTTT. Protein sequence: CASSSGQGAGDTQYF.

The chain carries TRBV7-2 and TRBJ1-5; a weak D match, TRBD1 (6 bases). CDR1 SGHTA and CDR2 FQGNSA come from the germline V gene. V shed 2 bases and J shed 5 bases, with 13 bases lying between them. The CDR3 has 15 amino acids. The CDR3 nucleotides are TGTGCCAGCAGCTTAAGAGGGGCAGGGGATCAGCCCCAGCATTTT. Translation: CASSLRGAGDQPQHF.

This chain connects TRBV12-3 or TRBV12-4 to TRBJ2-7; 7 nucleotides align to TRBD1. The ends lost 4 bases at V and 5 bases at J; junction bases unmatched: 5. This CDR3 is built from 13 residues. Written as DNA, the CDR3 is TGTGCCAGCAGTTGGACAGGAAGTCACGAGCAGTACTTC. Translating gives CASSWTGSHEQYF.

The chain has TRBV20-1 and TRBJ1-3; D unresolved. CDR3 size: 14 residues. Germline CDR1 DFQATT, CDR2 SNEGSKA (reference sequence). The V and J ends lost 0 bases and 7 bases respectively, with 13 bases between them. The CDR3 here is CSARDRQMGNTIYF. CDR3 bases: TGCAGTGCTAGAGATCGTCAGATGGGGAACACCATATATTTT.

This clone was detected a few times. This chain connects TRBV7-2 to TRBJ2-3; 9 bases match TRBD1. The CDR3 sequence is 14 residues long. V gave up 5 bases and J gave up 4 bases; unmatched junction bases: 4. The germline V gene encodes CDR1 SGHTA and CDR2 FQGNSA. Written as DNA, the CDR3 is TGTGCCAGCAGCGCAAGACAGGGGGCAGATACGCAGTATTTT. Encoded protein: CASSARQGADTQYF.

There are a few counts of this clone. CDR3 protein: CASSYPGSVKYTDTQYF. As DNA, the CDR3 is TGTGCCAGCAGTTACCCGGGCTCCGTAAAATACACAGATACGCAGTATTTT. The chain is built from TRBV6-2 or TRBV6-3 and TRBJ2-3; no definite D call. This CDR3 contains 17 residues. Germline V gene sequence: CDR1 MNHEY, CDR2 SVGEGT. Trimming stripped 2 bases from V and 2 bases from J, with 17 bases between.

This chain links TRBV24-1 with TRBJ2-1, with D maybe TRBD2 (5 bases). Germline loops: CDR1 KGHDR, CDR2 SFDVKD. The V and J ends lost 4 bases and 10 bases respectively, with 13 bases between them. This CDR3 has 13 residues. Here the CDR3 reads CATSEELELEQFF. The CDR3 DNA is TGTGCCACCAGTGAAGAACTAGAACTCGAGCAGTTCTTC.

As regards this clone: Germline is not matched at one junction end, which may reflect a read error. Other nucleotide sequences in the sample specify the same CDR3. This chain joins TRBV6-5 and TRBJ2-7, with a tentative D call TRBD2 (6 bases). The CDR3 consists of 14 residues. Germline CDR1 is MNHEY and CDR2 is SVGAGI. The CDR3 coding sequence is TGTGCCAGCAGTTACGGGGGACTCCAATACGAGCAGTATTTC. Protein sequence: CASSYGGLQYEQYF.

The chain links TRBV7-2 to TRBJ2-1; TRBD1 is a possible D gene (6 bases). CDR1 SGHTA and CDR2 FQGNSA come from the germline V gene. The CDR3 is 14 residues long. V was shortened by 6 bases and J by 5 bases, with 14 bases between the two germline ends. DNA for the CDR3: TGTGCCAGCAGTCTCCGGGACAAGGACAATGAGCAGTTCTTC. Its protein product is CASSLRDKDNEQFF. The entire variable domain, with the rest obtained from reference TRBV7-2 and TRBJ2-1, is as follows: GAGVSQSPSNKVTEKGKDVELRCDPISGHTALYWYRQSLGQGLEFLIYFQGNSAPDKSGLPSDRFSAERTGGSVSTLTIQRTQQEDSAVYLCASSLRDKDNEQFFGPGTRLTVL.

This clone was seen repeatedly, ten times or more. The chain recombines TRBV7-9 with TRBJ2-3, with TRBD1 matching 8 bases. Per the germline V gene, CDR1 is SEHNR and CDR2 is FQNEAQ (reference sequence). The CDR3 runs to 15 residues. The V gene end was trimmed by 5 bases and the J gene end by 2 bases; junction bases not matched to a gene: 6. CDR3: CASSPDRAHTDTQYF. As DNA, the CDR3 is TGTGCCAGCAGCCCGGACAGGGCCCACACAGATACGCAGTATTTT. The full variable domain, completed using reference TRBV7-9 and TRBJ2-3, is DTGVSQNPRHKITKRGQNVTFRCDPISEHNRLYWYRQTLGQGPEFLTYFQNEAQLEKSRLLSDRFSAERPKGSFSTLEIQRTEQGDSAMYLCASSPDRAHTDTQYFGPGTRLTVL.

There are a few counts of this clone. The chain links TRBV27 to TRBJ2-1; 9 positions match TRBD1. The germline CDR1 and CDR2 sequences are MNHEY and SMNVEV (reference sequence). The CDR3 loop spans 15 amino acids. The J segment lost 2 bases and the V segment lost 6 bases, leaving 5 bases of the junction unmatched. Here the CDR3 DNA reads TGTGCCAGCAGAACCGGGACAGGGCCCTACAATGAGCAGTTCTTC. Protein sequence: CASRTGTGPYNEQFF.

This clone has at least ten counts. The chain has TRBV6-1 and TRBJ2-4, with 7 bases identical to TRBD2. The germline gives CDR1 MNHNS, CDR2 SASEGT. The CDR3 consists of 20 residues. V was clipped by 1 base and J by 2 bases; unmatched bases: 17. The CDR3 reads CASSEGPSGVIQPSKNIQYF. CDR3 DNA: TGTGCCAGCAGTGAAGGGCCTAGCGGAGTAATCCAGCCATCCAAAAACATTCAGTACTTC.

The CDR3 reads CSASLGGQKQYF. The CDR3 DNA reads TGCAGTGCTAGTCTAGGTGGACAGAAGCAGTACTTC. This chain uses TRBV20-1 with TRBJ2-7; D might be TRBD1 (6 bases). CDR3 length: 12 amino acids. Deletions cut 3 bases from V and 8 bases from J, with 14 bases between. Germline V gives CDR1 DFQATT, CDR2 SNEGSKA (reference sequence).

The chain's CDR3 is CASSVDLRGGRDEQFF. The CDR3 nucleotides are TGTGCCAGCAGCGTAGACCTTCGAGGGGGACGCGATGAGCAGTTCTTC. The chain joins TRBV9 to TRBJ2-1; D perhaps matches TRBD1 (6 bases). V dropped 0 bases and J dropped 8 bases, with 18 bases sitting between them. The germline V gene has CDR1 SGDLS and CDR2 YYNGEE. The CDR3 runs to 16 residues.

This clone has only a few counts. V gene TRBV6-1 combines with J gene TRBJ2-7; 8 bases fit TRBD2. The CDR3 consists of 14 residues. CDR1 is MNHNS, CDR2 SASEGT, per germline. After removal of 8 bases from V and 3 bases from J, the junction contained 9 bases not matched to a gene. The CDR3 DNA reads as TGTGCCAGCTATCCCAGCGGGGGAGGCTACGAGCAGTACTTC. Translating gives CASYPSGGGYEQYF.

The rearrangement joins TRBV5-6 to TRBJ1-3, with D possibly TRBD1 on 6 matching bases. Germline V gives CDR1 SGHDT, CDR2 YYEEEE. With 4 bases removed from V and 4 bases from J, the gap between germline ends came to 18 bases. This CDR3 contains 16 residues. The DNA of the CDR3 is TGTGCCAGCAGCCCCCTGGGGGGCGCTACGGGAAACACCATATATTTT. Translation: CASSPLGGATGNTIYF. The full variable domain, completed using reference TRBV5-6 and TRBJ1-3, is DAGVTQSPTHLIKTRGQQVTLRCSPKSGHDTVSWYQQALGQGPQFIFQYYEEEERQRGNFPDRFSGHQFPNYSSELNVNALLLGDSALYLCASSPLGGATGNTIYFGEGSWLTVV.

This clone was seen a few times. The rearrangement joins TRBV5-1 to TRBJ2-3; a weak D match, TRBD2 (6 bases). The ends were cut back, 4 bases at V and 8 bases at J, with 14 bases in the middle. Germline V gene sequence: CDR1 SGHRS, CDR2 YFSETQ. The length of the CDR3 is 13 residues. The CDR3 sequence is CASSLGTQSTQYF. The DNA for the CDR3 is TGCGCCAGCAGCCTCGGGACTCAGTCTACGCAGTATTTT.

This clone was recorded a few times. V and J are TRBV28 and TRBJ1-5; TRBD1 aligns across 10 bases. After removal of 5 bases from V and 6 bases from J, the junction contained 4 bases not matched to a gene. The CDR3 runs 14 residues. CDR1 is MDHEN, CDR2 SYDVKM, per germline. The CDR3 spells CASSLGQGVQPQHF. The CDR3 DNA follows: TGTGCCAGCAGTCTTGGACAGGGGGTTCAGCCCCAGCATTTT.

By sample share, this clone is medium-sized. The chain uses TRBV12-3 or TRBV12-4 and TRBJ2-7; 7 bases agree with TRBD2. The CDR3 has 11 amino acids. J lost 9 bases, V lost 1 base, and 0 bases had no gene match. The CDR3 DNA is TGTGCCAGCAGTTTAGGGGAGGGGCAGTACTTC. This sequence encodes CASSLGEGQYF.

This chain joins TRBV11-1 and TRBJ2-3, with 9 bases aligning to TRBD1. Trimming took 5 bases from V and 5 from J; bases not matched to a gene: 8. From germline, CDR1 is SGHAT and CDR2 FQDESV (reference sequence). The CDR3 has 15 residues. The CDR3: CASSDWDRAVDTQYF. In DNA form, the CDR3 reads TGTGCCAGCAGCGACTGGGACAGGGCGGTAGATACGCAGTATTTT.

This clone was observed at least ten times. The chain carries TRBV5-6 and TRBJ2-3, with TRBD1 identical over 7 bases. The CDR3 runs to 16 residues. The germline gives CDR1 SGHDT, CDR2 YYEEEE. V shed 1 base and J 2 bases; nucleotides not matched to a gene: 7. The CDR3 DNA reads as TGTGCCAGCAGCTTGAAGGGTCAGGGGGTCACAGATACGCAGTATTTT. This sequence encodes CASSLKGQGVTDTQYF.

This chain joins TRBV7-2 and TRBJ1-3; no reliable D call. This CDR3 contains 14 residues. Trimming pared 5 bases from V and 0 bases from J, leaving 8 bases between. Per the germline V gene, CDR1 is SGHTA and CDR2 is FQGNSA. The CDR3 loop reads CASSVRSSGNTIYF. CDR3 sequence (DNA): TGTGCCAGCAGCGTCAGAAGCTCTGGAAACACCATATATTTT.

In its sample, this clone ranks as medium-sized. The chain recombines TRBV19 with TRBJ1-3; D possibly corresponds to TRBD1 (6 bases). CDR3 length equals 17 residues. The V gene's germline CDR1 is LNHDA and CDR2 SQIVND (reference sequence). V lost 5 bases and J 0 bases, leaving 17 bases between the germline ends. The CDR3 spells CASSFQAPGVSGNTIYF. The CDR3 nucleotides are TGTGCCAGTAGTTTCCAAGCCCCAGGGGTCTCTGGAAACACCATATATTTT.

V usage is TRBV28 and J usage is TRBJ1-6; no firm D call. CDR1 MDHEN and CDR2 SYDVKM come from the germline V gene. Trimming pared 2 bases from V and 9 bases from J, leaving 20 bases between. There are 17 residues in the CDR3. This CDR3 reads CASSLPTPGIQISPLHF. CDR3 nucleotide sequence: TGTGCCAGCAGTTTACCTACCCCGGGGATCCAAATTTCACCCCTCCACTTT.

This clone has a single count. The rearrangement uses TRBV19 and TRBJ1-2; 8 positions match TRBD1. The V gene end was trimmed by 7 bases and the J gene end by 0 bases; junction bases not matched to a gene: 4. Germline V gene sequence: CDR1 LNHDA, CDR2 SQIVND (reference sequence). The CDR3 has 14 residues. The CDR3, as DNA: TGTGCCAGTACCTCGACAGGGGCTAACTATGGCTACACCTTC. This sequence encodes CASTSTGANYGYTF.

At least ten counts were recorded for this clone. This chain joins TRBV6-1 and TRBJ1-4; D not certain. Germline-derived CDR1 and CDR2 are MNHNS and SASEGT. The CDR3 is 14 amino acids. V gave up 7 bases and J gave up 2 bases, with 11 bases separating them. CDR3 loop: CASTLTKTNEKLFF. The CDR3, as DNA: TGTGCCAGCACCTTGACAAAGACTAATGAAAAACTGTTTTTT.

In this sample, this clone turned up many times. V usage is TRBV7-8 and J usage is TRBJ2-7; 9 bases are a match to TRBD1. This CDR3 spans 15 amino acids. Germline loops: CDR1 SGHVS, CDR2 FQNEAQ. With V trimmed by 5 bases and J by 3 bases, 8 bases remained unmatched. The CDR3 region has the DNA TGTGCCAGCAGCCTTCGGGACAGGGAAATCTACGAGCAGTACTTC. This gives the protein CASSLRDREIYEQYF.